These T cell receptor beta chains were read from a single sample in a study of blood T cell repertoires in COVID-19. Here immunoSEQ multiplex PCR was the method, and the copy in TCRdb shows in-frame clones only, minus some. The data show hundreds of thousands of clones, approximately 88% seen once. The sample comprised PBMCs or T cells enriched from blood (not recorded which). The source is a young woman with acute COVID-19. Each CDR3 is given with its conserved first and last residue. A D gene is named only where the DNA matches it firmly. Clone sizes are given selectively: once, few, many, or a class where the clone is expanded.

TRBV18	NA	NA	TRBJ1-6	TGTGCCAGCTCACCACCCGAGCTCCTCCATTCACCCCTCCACTTT	CASSPPELLHSPLHF
TRBV7-9	NA	once	TRBJ1-2	TGTGCCAGCAGCTTAAAACAGGACACCTTTAGTAACTATGGCTACACCTTC	CASSLKQDTFSNYGYTF
TRBV10-3	NA	NA	TRBJ2-3	TGTGCCATCAGCTTCGACAGCTTACGGTACACAGATACGCAGTATTTT	CAISFDSLRYTDTQYF
TRBV5-1	NA	once	TRBJ2-3	TGCGCCAGCAGCTTGAGAGAGTATAGCACAGATACGCAGTATTTT	CASSLREYSTDTQYF
TRBV7-2	NA	NA	TRBJ2-3	TGTGCCAGCAGCCTCACTAGCTCCGGCACAGATACGCAGTATTTT	CASSLTSSGTDTQYF
TRBV6-2/TRBV6-3	TRBD1	NA	TRBJ1-1	TGTGCCAGCAGTCTCGTACAGGGGCTCGGGGACACTGAAGCTTTCTTT	CASSLVQGLGDTEAFF
TRBV5-8	NA	once	TRBJ1-4	TGTGCCAGCAGCCACCGGACAGTTTCTAATGAAAAACTGTTTTTT	CASSHRTVSNEKLFF
TRBV9	NA	few	TRBJ2-2	TGTGCCAGCAGCGTAGAGGGGACCGGGGAGCTGTTTTTT	CASSVEGTGELFF
TRBV7-2	TRBD1	NA	TRBJ2-2	TGTGCCAGCAGCTTAGCAGTAGACAGGGTCACCGGGGAGCTGTTTTTT	CASSLAVDRVTGELFF
TRBV3-1/TRBV3-2	TRBD1	once	TRBJ1-4	TGTGCCAGCAGTCGCCCGGACAGGGGTGATCAACTGTTTTTT	CASSRPDRGDQLFF
TRBV7-8	TRBD2	NA	TRBJ2-1	TGTGCCAGCAGCTTAGGACTAGCGGGGGGGCCAGGGTACAATGAGCAGTTCTTC	CASSLGLAGGPGYNEQFF
TRBV5-4	NA	NA	TRBJ2-7	TGTGCCAGCAGCCTACTAGGGCACTACGAGCAGTACTTC	CASSLLGHYEQYF
TRBV5-6	TRBD2	few	TRBJ2-7	TGTGCCAGCAGCTTCGGGACTAGCGGCCGGTACGAGCAGTACTTC	CASSFGTSGRYEQYF
TRBV3-1/TRBV3-2	TRBD1	NA	TRBJ2-1	TGTGCCAGCAGCCCGGGACAGTCGAATGAGCAGTTCTTC	CASSPGQSNEQFF
TRBV13	TRBD2	NA	TRBJ2-1	TGTGCCAGCAGCCCTATGCGGGAGACCTACAATGAGCAGTTCTTC	CASSPMRETYNEQFF
TRBV19	TRBD1	NA	TRBJ1-5	TGTGCCAGTAGTATAGCTTCCGGGACAGGGTACAATCAGCCCCAGCATTTT	CASSIASGTGYNQPQHF
TRBV10-2	TRBD1	NA	TRBJ2-4	TGCGCCAGCAGTTCGGACAGGGCGAACATTCAGTACTTC	CASSSDRANIQYF
TRBV14	TRBD1	NA	TRBJ2-7	TGTGCCAGCAGCCAAGGGAATGACCCGGGACAGGGGCGGCTCGAGCAGTACTTC	CASSQGNDPGQGRLEQYF
TRBV12-3/TRBV12-4	NA	many	TRBJ1-4	TGTGCCAGCAGGACCGACAGCACTGAAAAACTGTTTTTT	CASRTDSTEKLFF
TRBV14	TRBD1	NA	TRBJ1-5	TGTGCCAGCAGCCAGGGACAGGGGGCAGGTCAGCCCCAGCATTTT	CASSQGQGAGQPQHF
TRBV5-1	TRBD1	NA	TRBJ2-3	TGCGCCAGCAGCTTGGTTCAGGGGGCGCGAGATACGCAGTATTTT	CASSLVQGARDTQYF
TRBV7-2	NA	NA	TRBJ2-2	TGTGCCAGCAGCTTCCAGGGCGCCGGGGAGCTGTTTTTT	CASSFQGAGELFF
TRBV6-5	NA	NA	TRBJ1-1	TGTGCCAGCAAGTTTCCGGACACCACTGAAGCTTTCTTT	CASKFPDTTEAFF
TRBV27	TRBD1	NA	TRBJ1-5	TGTGCCAGCAGTTTATCAGGACAGGGTGATCAGCCCCAGCATTTT	CASSLSGQGDQPQHF
TRBV11-2	NA	NA	TRBJ2-5	TGTGCCAGCTCCTGGGCCCAAGAGACCCAGTACTTC	CASSWAQETQYF
TRBV5-5	NA	NA	TRBJ1-1	TGTGCCAGCAGCTCACCGGGGCAGGGGAAAACTGAAGCTTTCTTT	CASSSPGQGKTEAFF
TRBV29-1	TRBD1	once	TRBJ2-7	TGCAGCGTTGCCACCGGGACAGGGGTCAGGGAGCAGTACTTC	CSVATGTGVREQYF